The clone carrying this T cell receptor beta chain was seen only a few times. Its antigen remains unidentified. Trimming shortened V by 8 bases and J by 4 bases, and 21 bases separated the two germline ends. This CDR3 is built from 15 residues. Germline CDR1 is SGDLS and CDR2 is YYNGEE. The data belong to a study of post-analysis software for immune sequencing data. The wider study: Several disease courses (relapsing-remitting, secondary progressive and progressive-relapsing) of multiple sclerosis were included.

TCR beta cDNA libraries had unique molecular identifiers. Researchers reported about 500,000 cDNA molecules coming from approximately 1 to 10 million T cells. TCRdb redid the calling of the PCR reads with MiXCR, one entry per CDR3 protein. The repertoire has approximately 350,000 distinct CDR3 sequences, less than 35% of them found once; the top ten carry roughly an eighth. Overall study findings and caveats: Roughly 5 TRBV segments (TRBV5-6, TRBV5-1 and TRBV20-1 among them) occurred more frequently in patients than in controls. When compared against controls, multiple sclerosis patients showed significantly lower normalized Chao1 diversity.

This chain joins TRBV9 and TRBJ2-5; D might be TRBD1 or TRBD2, each matching 5 bases. The clonotype originates from a girl under 18 with multiple sclerosis. Sequencing was done on a sample of blood. The CDR3 protein is CASSPKWAGRETQYF. The DNA for the CDR3 is TGTGCCAGTTCTCCCAAATGGGCAGGGAGAGAGACCCAGTACTTC.